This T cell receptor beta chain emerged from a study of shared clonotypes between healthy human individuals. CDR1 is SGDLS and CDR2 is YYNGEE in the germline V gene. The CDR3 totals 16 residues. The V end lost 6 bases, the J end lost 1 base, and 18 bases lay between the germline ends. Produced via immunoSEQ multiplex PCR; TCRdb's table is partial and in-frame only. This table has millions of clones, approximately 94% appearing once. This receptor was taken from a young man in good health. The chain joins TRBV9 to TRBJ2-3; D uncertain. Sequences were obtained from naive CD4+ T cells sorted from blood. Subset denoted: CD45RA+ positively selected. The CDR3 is CASTRDSLRGTDTQYF. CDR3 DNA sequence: TGTGCCAGCACTCGAGATTCGCTAAGGGGCACAGATACGCAGTATTTT.